This T cell receptor beta chain was captured in a study of blood T cells in healthy people across ages. Around 10 milliliters of peripheral blood were drawn from each donor. Next came a second PCR, run for about 6 to 11 cycles, which used a sample-barcoded 5' primer along with a J-beta primer mix. Each cDNA was tagged by a template-switch adaptor containing 12 random nucleotides. In TCRdb, the 5' RACE reads were re-called with MiXCR into one record per CDR3 protein. The sample carries about 570,000 distinct CDR3 sequences, 27% recorded once. CDR1 and CDR2 from the germline V gene are SGHRS and YFSETQ. The CDR3 is 16 amino acids. Trimming shortened V by 4 bases and J by 0 bases, and 13 bases separated the two germline ends.

This TCR was recovered from a woman in her 70s in good health. Sequenced input: blood. This chain uses TRBV5-1 with TRBJ1-4; D is perhaps TRBD1 (5 bases). In nucleotides, the CDR3 is TGCGCCAGCAGCAGGGGACGGACTGCAACTAATGAAAAACTGTTTTTT. Translating gives CASSRGRTATNEKLFF. The full variable domain, with the rest looked up from reference TRBV5-1 and TRBJ1-4, is KAGVTQTPRYLIKTRGQQVTLSCSPISGHRSVSWYQQTPGQGLQFLFEYFSETQRNKGNFPGRFSGRQFSNSRSEMNVSTLELGDSALYLCASSRGRTATNEKLFFGSGTQLSVL.